This T cell receptor beta chain was recovered during a study of T-cell memory formation after mild COVID-19. About the study: Most TCR clusters belonged to a single donor. Study-wide findings and caveats: Clones from the second wave (peaking day 37) had unconfirmed SARS-CoV-2 specificity. In pre-infection memory, a portion of responding clones appeared, which suggested that cross-reactive memory joined.

TCRdb passed the 5' RACE reads through MiXCR, listing each CDR3 protein once. The sample includes approximately 340,000 distinct CDR3 sequences, 10% to 15% of them seen just once. The germline gives CDR1 SGHRS, CDR2 YFSETQ. There are 13 residues in the CDR3. Trimming took off 3 bases at V and 9 bases at J, with 15 bases between the two ends. This clonotype has ten or more counts. The antigen remains undetermined. Sequenced input: PBMCs or a T cell subset sorted from them (not recorded which). This clonotype was sampled from a man younger than 35 who had mild COVID-19 (a few samples of this study predate the infection). Cell type and time point are not known. This chain connects TRBV5-1 to TRBJ1-2; D is ambiguous. The CDR3 coding sequence is TGCGCCAGCAGCTCCGATTACCCGGGGAGCTACACCTTC. This sequence encodes CASSSDYPGSYTF.